This T cell receptor (beta chain) was sequenced in a study of blood T cell repertoires in COVID-19. On the study more broadly: Nucleic acid was either cDNA or gDNA, and it came from T cells, B-cell-depleted T cells, or PBMCs.

Methods used by the authors: Reference gene primer amplification gave nucleated cell count estimates. The table came from immunoSEQ multiplex PCR; TCRdb's copy has only in-frame clones and leaves some out. V and J calls and clone size are as listed in that table; D and trimming were resolved from the DNA. The sample includes about 73,000 clones, about 79% of them seen just once. With V trimmed by 4 bases and J by 0 bases, 10 bases remained unmatched. The CDR3 consists of 18 residues. Germline lookup yields CDR1 LGHNA and CDR2 YNFKEQ. The TCR comes from a woman aged 60-70 years with acute or convalescent COVID-19. Sequencing was carried out using peripheral blood. V usage is TRBV4-2 and J usage is TRBJ1-5, with TRBD1 matching 9 bases. This chain's CDR3 is CASSLGQGRGYSNQPQHF. Written as DNA, the CDR3 is TGTGCCAGCAGCCTGGGACAGGGACGAGGGTATAGCAATCAGCCCCAGCATTTT.